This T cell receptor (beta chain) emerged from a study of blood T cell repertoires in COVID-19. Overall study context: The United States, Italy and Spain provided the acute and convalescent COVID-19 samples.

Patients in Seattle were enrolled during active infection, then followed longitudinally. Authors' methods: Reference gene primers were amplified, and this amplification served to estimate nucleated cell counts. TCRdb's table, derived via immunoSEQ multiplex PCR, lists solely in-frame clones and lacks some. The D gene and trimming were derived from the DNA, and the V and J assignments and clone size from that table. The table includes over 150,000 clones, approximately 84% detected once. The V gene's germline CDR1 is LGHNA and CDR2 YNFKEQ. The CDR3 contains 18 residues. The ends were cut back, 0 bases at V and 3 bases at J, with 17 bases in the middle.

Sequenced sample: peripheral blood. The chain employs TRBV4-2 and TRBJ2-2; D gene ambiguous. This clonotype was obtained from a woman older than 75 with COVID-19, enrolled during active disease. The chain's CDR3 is CASSQDVMLWRYTGELFF. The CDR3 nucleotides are TGTGCCAGCAGCCAAGATGTAATGCTTTGGCGGTACACCGGGGAGCTGTTTTTT.